This is a list of T cell receptor beta chains from one sample in a study of T cells after somatic rescue of genetic block. This table comes from immunoSEQ multiplex PCR, and its TCRdb copy is limited to in-frame clones, with some not included. The sample shows 85,000 to 90,000 clones, more than 80% of them seen only once. Source material: peripheral blood mononuclear cells (PBMCs). These TCRs come from a woman between 18 and 29 years old. Both conserved end residues are part of each CDR3. D genes are given only for firm matches. Some rows have no size entry. The others give once, few or many, or a class for an expanded clone.

D | J | size | V | length | DNA | CDR3
- | TRBJ2-7 | - | TRBV6-1 | 14 | TGTGCCAGCAGTGAAAGGAGGGCTCGTTACGAGCAGTACTTC | CASSERRARYEQYF
- | TRBJ2-3 | - | TRBV5-4 | 15 | TGTGCCAGCAGCTACAGGCCTTTAGGTACAGATACGCAGTATTTT | CASSYRPLGTDTQYF
TRBD1 | TRBJ2-1 | - | TRBV5-1 | 15 | TGCGCCAGCAGCCCCCCCGGGACAGTTGTCTTTGAGCAGTTCTTC | CASSPPGTVVFEQFF
TRBD1 | TRBJ1-5 | - | TRBV6-1 | 15 | TGTGCCAGCAGTGAAGCCACAGGGGGTATGGAGCCCCAGCATTTT | CASSEATGGMEPQHF
- | TRBJ1-4 | - | TRBV7-9 | 15 | TGTGCCAGCAGCTTAGGGCGGGGAGCTAATGAAAAACTGTTTTTT | CASSLGRGANEKLFF
- | TRBJ1-5 | once | TRBV11-2 | 16 | TGTGCCAGCAGCTCCGATCCCGACCCCCGTAGCCAGCCCCAGCATTTT | CASSSDPDPRSQPQHF
- | TRBJ2-1 | - | TRBV6-5 | 16 | TGTGCCAGCAGTTACTCGACCGGGGAGTCCTACAATGAGCAGTTCTTC | CASSYSTGESYNEQFF
- | TRBJ1-1 | few | TRBV20-1 | 11 | TGCAGTGCTAGAGCGGTGGGGGAAGCTTTCTTT | CSARAVGEAFF
TRBD1 | TRBJ2-7 | - | TRBV7-9 | 15 | TGTGCCAGCAGCTCGAACCGGGACAGGGTGAGCGAGCAGTACTTC | CASSSNRDRVSEQYF
- | TRBJ2-5 | - | TRBV12-5 | 23 | TGTGCTAGTGGTTCCGGCCTTCCCTTCAGGGGTATTTTCGTCCCTTTGTACCAAGAGACCCAGTACTTC | CASGSGLPFRGIFVPLYQETQYF
- | TRBJ1-3 | - | TRBV30 | 11 | TGTGCCTGGACAGCTGGAAACACCATATATTTT | CAWTAGNTIYF
- | TRBJ1-3 | - | TRBV5-8 | 15 | TGTGCCAGCAGCTTGTACGCTAGCTCTGGAAACACCATATATTTT | CASSLYASSGNTIYF
- | TRBJ1-2 | - | TRBV28 | 11 | TGTGCCAGCAGTTTGAAATATGGCTACACCTTC | CASSLKYGYTF
- | TRBJ2-3 | - | TRBV7-9 | 19 | TGTGCCAGCAGCTTAGAGGGTGGGGTAACAGTCACTAGCACAGATACGCAGTATTTT | CASSLEGGVTVTSTDTQYF
- | TRBJ1-3 | - | TRBV25-1 | 13 | TGTGCCAGCAGTGAAAATCCTGGAAACACCATATATTTT | CASSENPGNTIYF
- | TRBJ2-2 | - | TRBV11-2 | 16 | TGTGCCAGCAGCTTGAAGGTTTTTGGGGGGACCGGGGAGCTGTTTTTT | CASSLKVFGGTGELFF
- | TRBJ2-2 | - | TRBV6-5 | 15 | TGTGCCAGCAGTAGAGCGGGCGCGGTTCCCGGGGAGCTGTTTTTT | CASSRAGAVPGELFF
- | TRBJ2-3 | - | TRBV11-2 | 12 | TGTGCCAGCAGCTTGAGCGCAGATACGCAGTATTTT | CASSLSADTQYF
- | TRBJ2-2 | - | TRBV11-3 | 11 | TGTGCCAGCAGCCCTCCCGGGGAGCTGTTTTTT | CASSPPGELFF
- | TRBJ1-1 | - | TRBV27 | 14 | TGTGCCAGCAGTTTGGTTCGGGGTGGGACTGAAGCTTTCTTT | CASSLVRGGTEAFF
- | TRBJ2-7 | once | TRBV6-1 | 13 | TGTGCCAGCAGTGAAGTTGGGAGCTACGAGCAGTACTTC | CASSEVGSYEQYF
- | TRBJ1-1 | - | TRBV2 | 16 | TGTGCCAGCAGTGAACGTGGCAGACCAATGAACACTGAAGCTTTCTTT | CASSERGRPMNTEAFF
TRBD1 | TRBJ2-5 | once | TRBV11-3 | 17 | TGTGCCAGCAATGCTGGTGGACAGGCTGGTTGGGGAAAGACCCAGTACTTC | CASNAGGQAGWGKTQYF
TRBD2 | TRBJ2-5 | - | TRBV5-4 | 16 | TGTGCCAGCACAAGGGGGACTAGCGGGAAATTGGGGACCCAGTACTTC | CASTRGTSGKLGTQYF
- | TRBJ2-2 | many | TRBV6-4 | 13 | TGTGCCAGCAGTGCCACCGACACCGGGGAGCTGTTTTTT | CASSATDTGELFF
- | TRBJ1-2 | - | TRBV19 | 13 | TGTGCCAGTAGTTGGCTCTCCCCCAATGGCTACACCTTC | CASSWLSPNGYTF
TRBD1 | TRBJ1-1 | - | TRBV5-1 | 16 | TGCGCCAGCAGCGGGGACAGGGGCGCCATGAACACTGAAGCTTTCTTT | CASSGDRGAMNTEAFF
TRBD1 | TRBJ2-7 | - | TRBV7-9 | 13 | TGTGCCAGCAGCCCCGACAGGGCCCACGAGCAGTACTTC | CASSPDRAHEQYF
- | TRBJ1-3 | - | TRBV7-6 | 17 | TGTGCCAGCAGCTTATCACGGGCCGGGAGCTCTGGAAACACCATATATTTT | CASSLSRAGSSGNTIYF
- | TRBJ2-7 | - | TRBV7-2 | 17 | TGTGCCAGCAGCTTAAACGGACGGGCAGGGGTTGGCTACGAGCAGTACTTC | CASSLNGRAGVGYEQYF
- | TRBJ2-5 | - | TRBV2 | 11 | TGTGCCAGCACCTCGGTAGAGACCCAGTACTTC | CASTSVETQYF
TRBD1 | TRBJ1-1 | - | TRBV5-4 | 16 | TGTGCCAGCAGCTTGGGGGACAGGGGTTGGGGCACTGAAGCTTTCTTT | CASSLGDRGWGTEAFF
TRBD1 | TRBJ2-1 | - | TRBV5-1 | 14 | TGCGCCAGCAGCTTGGGCCAGGGGGACAATGAGCAGTTCTTC | CASSLGQGDNEQFF
- | TRBJ1-1 | - | TRBV5-1 | 16 | TGCGCCAGCAGTCTCAGGGCAGCAACCGACGACACTGAAGCTTTCTTT | CASSLRAATDDTEAFF
TRBD2 | TRBJ2-1 | - | TRBV15 | 15 | TGTGCCACCAGCAGAGATCTAGCGGGAGTCGCTGAGCAGTTCTTC | CATSRDLAGVAEQFF
- | TRBJ2-2 | - | TRBV12-5 | 15 | TGTGCTAGTGGTTTGATGAAGGGCGCCACCGGGGAGCTGTTTTTT | CASGLMKGATGELFF
- | TRBJ2-2 | - | TRBV28 | 17 | TGTGCCAGCAGTCCCCCGGGACTTGTTTCGAACACCGGGGAGCTGTTTTTT | CASSPPGLVSNTGELFF
- | TRBJ2-7 | - | TRBV4-1 | 19 | TGCGCCAGCAGCCAAGAAATGGAGCGGGCTCGGGCGAGCTCCTACGAGCAGTACTTC | CASSQEMERARASSYEQYF
- | TRBJ2-1 | - | TRBV25-1 | 11 | - | CASSTSRGQFF
- | TRBJ1-4 | - | TRBV7-6 | 14 | TGTGCCAGCAGCCCCTATGCAACTAATGAAAAACTGTTTTTT | CASSPYATNEKLFF
- | TRBJ1-2 | once | TRBV6-1 | 11 | TGTGCCAGCAGTGCGGGTTGGGGCTACACCTTC | CASSAGWGYTF
TRBD1 | TRBJ1-1 | - | TRBV27 | 14 | TGTGCCAGCAGCGACAGGGAACCGAACACTGAAGCTTTCTTT | CASSDREPNTEAFF
- | TRBJ1-2 | few | TRBV5-4 | 13 | TGTGCCAGCAGCTTGGAGTCAGGGAATGGCTACACCTTC | CASSLESGNGYTF
TRBD1 | TRBJ2-7 | - | TRBV19 | 15 | TGTGCCAGTAGTATTACCGTGACAGGGTATTACGAGCAGTACTTC | CASSITVTGYYEQYF
- | TRBJ2-5 | - | TRBV28 | 15 | TGTGCCAGCAGTTTACGAGGGACACTAGGGGAGACCCAGTACTTC | CASSLRGTLGETQYF
TRBD1 | TRBJ1-2 | - | TRBV6-5 | 15 | TGTGCCAGCAAGCGGGACAGCATAAGTTCCTATGGCTACACCTTC | CASKRDSISSYGYTF
- | TRBJ1-2 | - | TRBV19 | 14 | TGTGCCAGTAGTTTGACCGGGCCGTACTATGGCTACACCTTC | CASSLTGPYYGYTF
- | TRBJ1-5 | - | TRBV21-1 | 16 | TGTGCCAGCAGCTCCCGGACCGCGACACCCCATCAGCCCCAGCATTTT | CASSSRTATPHQPQHF
- | TRBJ2-7 | - | TRBV11-3 | 14 | TGTGCCAGCAGCCGGGCCAGAGACTCCTACGAGCAGTACTTC | CASSRARDSYEQYF
- | TRBJ1-3 | - | TRBV19 | 15 | TGTGCCAGTAGTATACCCGGGGGGTCCGGAAACACCATATATTTT | CASSIPGGSGNTIYF